This T cell receptor (beta chain) was recorded in a study of blood T cell repertoires in COVID-19. In this sample, this clone turned up a few times. The V gene's germline CDR1 is MGHRA and CDR2 YSYEKL. This CDR3 has 14 residues. V dropped 0 bases and J dropped 4 bases, with 6 bases sitting between them. In the study's own analysis: For nucleated cells, counts were estimated from reference gene primer amplification. This table comes from immunoSEQ multiplex PCR, and its TCRdb copy is limited to in-frame clones, with some not included. That table furnishes V, J and clone size, whereas the DNA furnished D and trimming. The profile shows tens of thousands of clones, about 80% of them singletons.

The sequenced sample consisted of peripheral blood. The rearrangement uses TRBV4-1 and TRBJ2-2; no firm D call. This clonotype was sampled from a man in his sixties with acute or convalescent COVID-19. The CDR3 spells CASSQDGFTGELFF. The DNA of the CDR3 is TGCGCCAGCAGCCAAGACGGGTTCACCGGGGAGCTGTTTTTT.